This TCR beta chain is drawn from a study of early T cells in non-severe SARS-CoV-2 infection. As for the study in general: Whole-blood bulk RNA, unsorted, was sequenced, and chains were unpaired. Overall study results and limits: Matching results from VDJdb favored anti-spike CD8 responses, leaving private and CD4 specificities undetected.

Individual cDNA molecules each received unique molecular identifiers attached to them. MiXCR was run by TCRdb on the 5' RACE reads, yielding one entry per CDR3 protein. The sample yields 50,000 to 85,000 distinct CDR3 sequences, around 9% seen once. The CDR3 is made up of 15 amino acids. The germline V gene has CDR1 MNHNS and CDR2 SASEGT. The V and J ends lost 6 bases and 5 bases, in that order; junction bases with no gene match: 8. Only one count was recorded for this clonotype. Its antigen is as yet unknown. This could be a read error, since a much larger clone is one nucleotide away. The TCR originated in an adult who was a healthcare worker with PCR-confirmed SARS-CoV-2 infection or an uninfected control (not recorded which). The J gene is TRBJ2-3, the V gene TRBV6-1, with 10 bases aligning to TRBD1. The specimen sequenced was whole blood. Here the CDR3 DNA reads TGTGCCAGCAGCTTGGGACAGGGGTCGCGAGATACGCAGTATTTT. It yields the protein CASSLGQGSRDTQYF.